What follows are 9 T cell receptor beta chains derived from one specimen sequenced in a study of shared clonotypes between healthy human individuals. In the naive CD8 group, cells lacked CD45RO and were positively selected for CCR7, so terminally differentiated effector memory CD45RA+ cells were left out. TCRdb's copy holds only in-frame clones and misses some; the assay was immunoSEQ multiplex PCR. The sample lists about 2.1 million clones; around 95% were seen once. Sequenced sample: naive CD8+ T cells from PBMCs. All receptors derive from a man aged 18 to 35 in good health. Some clones in this sample may be carry-over from other donors' samples.

The rearrangement joins TRBV13 to TRBJ1-1; 7 bases are a match to TRBD1. Germline CDR1 is PRHDT and CDR2 is FYEKMQ (reference sequence). CDR3 length: 14 residues. J was trimmed by 6 bases and V by 5 bases; bases with no gene match: 9. The CDR3: CASSPRLGQSEAFF. The CDR3 coding sequence is TGTGCCAGCAGCCCCCGGCTGGGACAGTCTGAAGCTTTCTTT.

The J gene is TRBJ2-2, the V gene TRBV6-5, with 9 bases fitting TRBD1. The junction had 3 bases not matched to a gene; V was cut back by 5 bases and J by 8 bases. The CDR3 spans 13 residues. CDR1 is MNHEY, CDR2 SVGAGI, per germline. The CDR3 here is CASSTGGAGELFF. CDR3 nucleotides: TGTGCCAGCAGTACAGGGGGCGCGGGGGAGCTGTTTTTT.

With respect to this clone: This CDR3 is also generated by other DNA sequences in the sample. This rearrangement joins TRBV7-9 to TRBJ2-7, with D possibly TRBD1 on 6 matching bases. Germline CDR1 reads SEHNR; CDR2 reads FQNEAQ (reference sequence). Deletions cut 4 bases from V and 4 bases from J, with 8 bases between. The CDR3 is 12 amino acids. CDR3 nucleotide sequence: TGTGCCAGCAGCTCCCAGGGGTACGAGCAGTACTTC. Translation: CASSSQGYEQYF.

The chain's CDR3 is CASSYSDGRGEQYF. In DNA, the CDR3 is TGTGCCAGCAGTTACTCGGACGGGAGGGGCGAGCAGTACTTC. V and J are TRBV6-5 and TRBJ2-7; 8 positions match TRBD2. The germline gives CDR1 MNHEY, CDR2 SVGAGI. Losses at the gene ends were 0 bases for V and 6 bases for J; bases not matched to a gene: 4. The CDR3 totals 14 residues.

The chain links TRBV4-1 to TRBJ1-1; unclear D gene. The CDR3 is 13 residues long. Germline-derived CDR1 and CDR2 are MGHRA and YSYEKL. The V end was cut by 3 bases, the J end by 6 bases, with 11 bases between. CDR3 loop: CASSHDREAEAFF. The DNA for the CDR3 is TGCGCCAGCAGCCACGACCGCGAAGCTGAAGCTTTCTTT.

This clone was seen a single time. The V call is TRBV2, the J call TRBJ2-2; D not resolved. V was trimmed by 10 bases and J by 2 bases, leaving 11 bases between them. This CDR3 comprises 13 residues. Germline V gene data show CDR1 as SNHLY and CDR2 as FYNNEI. The CDR3 loop reads CATHSRNTGELFF. CDR3 coding DNA: TGTGCCACCCATAGCAGAAACACCGGGGAGCTGTTTTTT.

This chain connects TRBV7-6 to TRBJ1-5; 10 bases map to TRBD1. Germline CDR1 and CDR2: SGHVS and FNYEAQ. V lost 5 bases, J lost 1 base, and 2 bases stayed unmatched. The CDR3 totals 15 residues. This CDR3 is CASSQGQGSNQPQHF. The CDR3 DNA sequence: TGTGCCAGCAGCCAGGGACAGGGGAGCAATCAGCCCCAGCATTTT.

The V call is TRBV15, the J call TRBJ2-6; the D gene could be TRBD1 or TRBD2 (5 bases each). Trimming took 5 bases from V and 5 from J, leaving 13 bases between them. This CDR3 has 15 amino acids. Germline-derived CDR1 and CDR2 are LNHNV and YYDKDF (reference sequence). CDR3 in amino acids: CATSPGPSRANVLTF. In DNA form, the CDR3 reads TGTGCCACCAGCCCGGGACCCTCCCGGGCCAACGTCCTGACTTTC.

The rearrangement joins TRBV2 to TRBJ1-1; TRBD1 agrees at 8 bases. Germline CDR1 is SNHLY and CDR2 is FYNNEI. The CDR3 length is 17 residues. Germline trimming cut 0 bases from V and 4 bases from J; bases unmatched to any gene: 10. The CDR3 DNA follows: TGTGCCAGCAGTGAAGCTGGCAGGGGGCGATCTAGCACTGAAGCTTTCTTT. Amino acid sequence: CASSEAGRGRSSTEAFF.